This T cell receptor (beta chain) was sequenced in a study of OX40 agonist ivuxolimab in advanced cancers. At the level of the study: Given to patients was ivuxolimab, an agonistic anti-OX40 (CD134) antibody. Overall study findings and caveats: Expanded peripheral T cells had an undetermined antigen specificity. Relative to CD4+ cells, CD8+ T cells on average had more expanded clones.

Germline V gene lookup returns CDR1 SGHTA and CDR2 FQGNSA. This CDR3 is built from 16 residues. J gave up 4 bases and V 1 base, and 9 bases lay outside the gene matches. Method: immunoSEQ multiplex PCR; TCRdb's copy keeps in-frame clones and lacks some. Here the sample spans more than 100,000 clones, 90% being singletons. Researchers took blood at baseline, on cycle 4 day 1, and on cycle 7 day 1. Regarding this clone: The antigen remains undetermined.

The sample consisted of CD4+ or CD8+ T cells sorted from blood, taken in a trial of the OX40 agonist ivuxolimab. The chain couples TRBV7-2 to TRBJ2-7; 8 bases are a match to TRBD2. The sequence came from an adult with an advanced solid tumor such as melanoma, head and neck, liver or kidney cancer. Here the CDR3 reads CASSLEGTSGGYEQYF. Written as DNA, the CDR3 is TGTGCCAGCAGCTTAGAGGGTACTAGCGGAGGATACGAGCAGTACTTC.